This TCR beta chain is from a study of control samples from healthy donors and cancer patients. Germline CDR1 MGHRA, CDR2 YSYEKL. The V end lost 0 bases, the J end lost 2 bases, and 13 bases lay between the germline ends. The CDR3 is 16 amino acids. Generated by immunoSEQ multiplex PCR, the TCRdb table keeps only in-frame clones and is missing some. The sample yields around 83,000 clones, under 95% seen once. The chain has TRBV4-1 and TRBJ2-5; maybe TRBD1 (7 bases). The sample consisted of PBMCs. The TCR originated in a woman in her 40s with lung cancer. The CDR3 region has the DNA TGCGCCAGCAGCCAAGAAACCCAGGGGGGACAAGAGACCCAGTACTTC. This encodes CASSQETQGGQETQYF.